What follows are 4 T cell receptor beta chains derived from one specimen sequenced in a study of T-cell memory formation after mild COVID-19. TCRdb processed the 5' RACE reads anew with MiXCR; each CDR3 protein has one entry. The sample contains around 340,000 distinct CDR3 sequences, roughly an eighth of which appear only once. Sequencing input: PBMCs or a T cell subset sorted from them (not recorded which). The receptors here all came from a man younger than 35 who had mild COVID-19 (a few samples of this study predate the infection). Cell type and time point are not known.

This clonotype was found a few times. This sequence joins TRBV15 and TRBJ2-5; 7 bases are a match to TRBD1. Germline CDR1 is LNHNV and CDR2 is YYDKDF (reference sequence). The CDR3 is made up of 12 amino acids. V lost 10 bases to trimming and J lost 3 bases; unmatched junction nucleotides: 5. The CDR3 loop is CAIRDRKETQYF. The CDR3 nucleotides are TGTGCCATACGGGACAGAAAAGAGACCCAGTACTTC.

This clonotype turned up a few times. The rearrangement uses TRBV7-9 and TRBJ2-1; TRBD1 is a possible D gene (5 bases). The CDR3 has 15 amino acids. The V and J ends lost 5 bases and 3 bases respectively, with 14 bases between them. Germline values: CDR1 SEHNR, CDR2 FQNEAQ (reference sequence). DNA of the CDR3: TGTGCCAGCAGCGGGGCCAAACCTAACTACAATGAGCAGTTCTTC. Protein sequence: CASSGAKPNYNEQFF.

This chain links TRBV6-5 with TRBJ2-3, with 9 bases aligning to TRBD1. From germline, CDR1 is MNHEY and CDR2 SVGAGI. The CDR3 covers 16 residues. V shed 4 bases and J 8 bases; nucleotides not matched to a gene: 13. The DNA of the CDR3 is TGTGCCAGCAGTTTCTCGGGACAGGGAGGTACTGGTACGCAGTATTTT. Protein sequence: CASSFSGQGGTGTQYF.

This clonotype was observed many times. This rearrangement joins TRBV4-3 to TRBJ2-5; D is ambiguous. This CDR3 contains 16 residues. V lost 3 bases and J 5 bases, leaving 19 bases between the germline ends. Germline V gives CDR1 LGHNA, CDR2 YSLEER. The CDR3 nucleotides read TGCGCCAGCAGCCACTCATGGAACTTGGGTTGGGAGACCCAGTACTTC. Residues: CASSHSWNLGWETQYF.